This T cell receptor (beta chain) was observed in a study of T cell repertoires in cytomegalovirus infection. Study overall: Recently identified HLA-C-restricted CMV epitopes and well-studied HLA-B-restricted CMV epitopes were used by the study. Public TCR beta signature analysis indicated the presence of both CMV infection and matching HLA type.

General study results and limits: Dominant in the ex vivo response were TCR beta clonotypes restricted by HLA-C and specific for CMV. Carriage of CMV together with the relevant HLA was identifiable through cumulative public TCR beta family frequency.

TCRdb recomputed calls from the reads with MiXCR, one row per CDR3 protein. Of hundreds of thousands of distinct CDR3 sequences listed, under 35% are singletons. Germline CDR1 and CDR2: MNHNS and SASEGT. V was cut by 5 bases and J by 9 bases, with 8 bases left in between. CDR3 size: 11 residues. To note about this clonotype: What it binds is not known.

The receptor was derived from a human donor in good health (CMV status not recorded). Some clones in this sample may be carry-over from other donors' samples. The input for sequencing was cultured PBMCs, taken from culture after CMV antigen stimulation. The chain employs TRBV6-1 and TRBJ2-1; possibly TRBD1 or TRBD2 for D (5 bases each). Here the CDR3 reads CASSYGGEQFF. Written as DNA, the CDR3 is TGTGCCAGCAGTTATGGGGGTGAGCAGTTCTTC.